Sequencing of this T cell receptor beta chain was carried out in a study of cytomegalovirus exposure and HLA in healthy donors. Concerning this clone: Antigen specificity is unknown.

13 Jbeta primers and 60 Vbeta primers were used for the PCR. The assay was immunoSEQ multiplex PCR, and TCRdb's table has in-frame clones only and misses some. This table holds around 190,000 clones, roughly 75% found once. Trimming cost V 1 base and J 1 base, with 9 bases left between them. CDR3 length: 14 amino acids. Germline-derived CDR1 and CDR2 are SGHRS and YFSETQ. Study conclusions and caveats: Analysis was carried out at a later point, and it linked a missense DCLRE1C variant to TCR beta V- and J-gene trimming.

The clonotype was recovered from a man aged 35 to 55 in good health and CMV-seronegative. The gene calls are TRBV5-1 and TRBJ2-7, with D possibly being TRBD2 (6 bases). Material for sequencing was PBMCs. CDR3 region: CASSLSTRSYEQYF. The CDR3 DNA is TGCGCCAGCAGCTTGTCGACTAGGTCCTACGAGCAGTACTTC. Together with reference TRBV5-1 and TRBJ2-7, the CDR3 gives the full variable domain: KAGVTQTPRYLIKTRGQQVTLSCSPISGHRSVSWYQQTPGQGLQFLFEYFSETQRNKGNFPGRFSGRQFSNSRSEMNVSTLELGDSALYLCASSLSTRSYEQYFGPGTRLTVT.